The 2 T cell receptor beta chains reported below all come from one sample, sequenced in a study of response to subunit inactivated influenza vaccine. TCRdb used MiXCR to reprocess the RT-PCR reads, holding one entry per CDR3 protein. The sample consists of hundreds of thousands of distinct CDR3 sequences, roughly 15% of them appearing once. The source was PBMCs from blood, collected about 14 days before vaccination. The receptor set was obtained from a man aged 50 to 60 who received an inactivated influenza vaccine.

In its sample, this clonotype was seen many times. The CDR3, as DNA: TGCGCCAGCAGCGGATCACTAGGGAAGAACACTGAAGCTTTCTTT. Translating it yields CASSGSLGKNTEAFF. V usage is TRBV5-1 and J usage is TRBJ1-1, with D uncertain. The V end was cut by 4 bases, the J end by 1 base, with 14 bases between. CDR3 size: 15 residues. CDR1 and CDR2 from the germline V gene are SGHRS and YFSETQ.

This clonotype was seen only a few times. Written as DNA, the CDR3 is TGTGCCAGTCAAGGGGGGGAGCGCCTGGCCACCGGGGAGCTGTTTTTT. Amino acids: CASQGGERLATGELFF. The chain uses TRBV2 and TRBJ2-2, with a possible D match to TRBD2 (7 bases). Germline lookup yields CDR1 SNHLY and CDR2 FYNNEI. Trimming shortened V by 9 bases and J by 4 bases, and 21 bases separated the two germline ends. CDR3 length: 16 residues.